The present T cell receptor (beta chain) was sequenced within a study of blood T cell repertoires in COVID-19. Turning to the study itself: PBMCs, B-cell-depleted T cells, or T cells were the source of the cDNA or gDNA that made up the material.

The V segment lost 5 bases and the J segment 3 bases; nucleotides outside the gene matches: 5. Germline assignment: CDR1 SGHTA and CDR2 FQGNSA. This CDR3 is built from 14 residues. Profiled with immunoSEQ multiplex PCR; TCRdb holds only in-frame clones, not every one. The sample records some 140,000 clones, 84% being singletons. The sequence was collected from a man aged 35 to 55 with acute COVID-19. The specimen sequenced was PBMCs or T cells enriched from blood (not recorded which). The gene calls are TRBV7-2 and TRBJ2-7, with 9 bases aligning to TRBD2. Here the CDR3 reads CASSPSGTVYEQYF. The CDR3 DNA is TGTGCCAGCAGCCCTAGCGGGACAGTCTACGAGCAGTACTTC. The whole variable domain, filled in from reference TRBV7-2 and TRBJ2-7, reads GAGVSQSPSNKVTEKGKDVELRCDPISGHTALYWYRQSLGQGLEFLIYFQGNSAPDKSGLPSDRFSAERTGGSVSTLTIQRTQQEDSAVYLCASSPSGTVYEQYFGPGTRLTVT.